The sample holds a few counts of the clone carrying this T cell receptor beta chain. This sample is part of a study of T cells in Graves' hyperthyroidism and ophthalmopathy. From RNA transcripts, TCR beta CDR3 regions were amplified. RT-PCR in the first round (using the HTBI primer set) targeted the TCR CDR3. In TCRdb, the multiplex PCR reads were re-called with MiXCR into one record per CDR3 protein. The sample records approximately 560,000 distinct CDR3 sequences, under 60% being singletons. V lost 4 bases to trimming and J lost 6 bases, with 20 bases between them. CDR3 length: 15 amino acids. Germline V gene data show CDR1 as SGDLS and CDR2 as YYNGEE. Graves' hyperthyroidism is called stable when ophthalmopathy does not progress within 18 months.

The chain carries TRBV9 and TRBJ2-7; D remains unclear. The receptor was isolated from a woman aged 18 to 35 with Graves' hyperthyroidism. What was sequenced was peripheral blood or thyroid tissue (not recorded which). The CDR3, as DNA: TGTGCCAGCAGCCCCACCGTCGTTCCGAAGGGCGAGCAGTACTTC. Encoded protein: CASSPTVVPKGEQYF.